Below, 26 T cell receptor beta chains from the same sample are listed, as sequenced in a study of beta chain features in type 1 diabetes. All of the isolated RNA was reverse transcribed, so expressed TCRB transcripts were sequenced. TCRdb's table, derived via immunoSEQ multiplex PCR, lists solely in-frame clones and lacks some. The sample shows roughly 400,000 clones, 14% of them seen only once. The material sequenced was naive CD4+ T cells from blood. The receptors originated from a man in his thirties or forties in good health.

The chain recombines TRBV18 with TRBJ2-3; D gene ambiguous. The CDR3 is 15 amino acids. Germline V gene sequence: CDR1 KGHSH, CDR2 LQKENI. Trimming shortened V by 1 base and J by 4 bases, and 12 bases separated the two germline ends. The CDR3 here is CASSPLPNTADTQYF. CDR3 nucleotide sequence: TGTGCCAGCTCACCACTGCCAAACACGGCAGATACGCAGTATTTT.

This chain uses TRBV9 with TRBJ2-3, with D unclear. The germline V and J ends were trimmed by 3 bases and 2 bases, with 10 bases remaining between them. Germline CDR1 and CDR2: SGDLS and YYNGEE. The CDR3 covers 14 residues. The CDR3 here is CASSELLTTDTQYF. In DNA form, the CDR3 reads TGTGCCAGCAGCGAACTACTCACCACAGATACGCAGTATTTT.

The chain has TRBV4-1 and TRBJ2-1; TRBD1 or TRBD2 may be the D gene (5 bases each). Looked up from germline, CDR1 is MGHRA and CDR2 is YSYEKL. V was trimmed by 0 bases and J by 5 bases, leaving 14 bases between them. The CDR3 contains 16 residues. The CDR3 reads CASSQDPRGWDNEQFF. DNA for the CDR3: TGCGCCAGCAGCCAAGATCCGAGGGGATGGGACAATGAGCAGTTCTTC.

This clone was seen a handful of times. Other DNA sequences of this sample code for an identical CDR3. The chain's CDR3 is CAWSVLSGVGNEQFF. CDR3 nucleotide sequence: TGTGCCTGGAGTGTACTTAGCGGGGTGGGCAATGAGCAGTTCTTC. The V gene is TRBV30, the J gene TRBJ2-1; 8 bases line up with TRBD2. The CDR3 is made up of 15 amino acids. Germline lookup yields CDR1 GTSNPN and CDR2 SVGIG (reference sequence). V lost 0 bases and J lost 6; bases outside the gene matches: 7.

The rearrangement uses TRBV13 and TRBJ2-3, with D unclear. The CDR3 runs to 14 residues. V lost 4 bases and J lost 7, with 15 bases in between. The germline V gene encodes CDR1 PRHDT and CDR2 FYEKMQ (reference sequence). CDR3 loop: CASSWPERSYTQYF. CDR3 sequence (DNA): TGTGCCAGCAGCTGGCCGGAGAGGTCTTATACGCAGTATTTT.

V gene TRBV14 combines with J gene TRBJ2-7, with a weak D call TRBD1 (5 bases). With 3 bases removed from V and 6 bases from J, the gap between germline ends came to 12 bases. From germline, CDR1 is SGHDN and CDR2 FVKESK. The CDR3 consists of 13 residues. The CDR3 region has the DNA TGTGCCAGCAGCCATAGGGGCAAGAGCGAGCAGTACGTC. Protein: CASSHRGKSEQYV.

The table lists this clone with a few counts. This chain joins TRBV29-1 and TRBJ2-5; possible D gene TRBD2, 5 bases. V lost 6 bases and J 5 bases, leaving 13 bases between the germline ends. The germline V gene has CDR1 SQVTM and CDR2 ANQGSEA. The CDR3 is made up of 12 amino acids. The chain's CDR3 is CSVRARGETQYF. The CDR3 nucleotides are TGCAGCGTCCGGGCCCGCGGGGAGACCCAGTACTTC.

The genes are TRBV5-6 and TRBJ2-7, with 7 bases matching TRBD1. This CDR3 is 14 amino acids long. V was clipped by 2 bases and J by 4 bases; unmatched bases: 6. From germline, CDR1 is SGHDT and CDR2 YYEEEE. CDR3 in DNA: TGTGCCAGCAGCTTACTAGGGACAGAGTACGAGCAGTACTTC. Its protein product is CASSLLGTEYEQYF.

Only a few counts were recorded for this clone. The CDR3 region is CSVEGQAVSGTDTQYF. The CDR3 region has the DNA TGCAGCGTTGAGGGACAGGCCGTGAGCGGCACAGATACGCAGTATTTT. The J gene is TRBJ2-3, the V gene TRBV29-1, with 8 bases aligning to TRBD1. CDR3 length: 16 residues. V gave up 3 bases and J gave up 1 base; unmatched junction bases: 9. CDR1 and CDR2 from the germline V gene are SQVTM and ANQGSEA.

This clone was seen a few times. The chain couples TRBV29-1 to TRBJ2-2, with TRBD1 as a possible D gene (6 bases). The V end was cut by 2 bases, the J end by 0 bases, with 13 bases between. The germline CDR1 and CDR2 sequences are SQVTM and ANQGSEA. The CDR3 covers 16 residues. DNA for the CDR3: TGCAGCGTTGAATCTGGGGGCGCGCCGAACACCGGGGAGCTGTTTTTT. Its protein is CSVESGGAPNTGELFF.

This clone was counted between two and nine times. This chain uses TRBV19 with TRBJ2-1; TRBD2 matches 9 bases. The CDR3 extends over 19 amino acids. V was clipped by 4 bases and J by 0 bases; unmatched bases: 13. Germline V gene data show CDR1 as LNHDA and CDR2 as SQIVND (reference sequence). CDR3 bases: TGTGCCAGTAGTACCCGAGATTCTAGCGGGATAAGCTCCTACAATGAGCAGTTCTTC. It is translated as CASSTRDSSGISSYNEQFF.

This chain connects TRBV4-1 to TRBJ2-3; a possible D gene is TRBD1 (6 bases). Germline assignment: CDR1 MGHRA and CDR2 YSYEKL. This CDR3 spans 17 amino acids. V lost 6 bases and J 0 bases, leaving 19 bases between the germline ends. CDR3: CASSFHPLQGSTDTQYF. The CDR3, as DNA: TGCGCCAGCAGTTTCCACCCGCTACAGGGAAGCACAGATACGCAGTATTTT.

CDR3 sequence: CASSLALADEAFF. The CDR3 DNA reads as TGTGCCAGCAGCTTAGCGCTGGCGGATGAAGCTTTCTTT. This chain links TRBV7-6 with TRBJ1-1; D not resolved. The length of the CDR3 is 13 residues. Deletions cut 0 bases from V and 7 bases from J, with 9 bases between. Germline loops: CDR1 SGHVS, CDR2 FNYEAQ.

This clone was counted only a few times. CDR3 bases: TGTGCCAGCAGCTATAGCGGGGGGGCCGCAGATACGCAGTATTTT. Encoded protein: CASSYSGGAADTQYF. The rearrangement uses TRBV5-4 and TRBJ2-3, with 11 bases lining up with TRBD2. This CDR3 comprises 15 residues. From germline, CDR1 is SGHNT and CDR2 YYREEE (reference sequence). Trimming removed 3 bases from V and 4 bases from J; junction bases left unmatched: 4. Filled out from reference TRBV5-4 and TRBJ2-3, the complete variable domain reads ETGVTQSPTHLIKTRGQQVTLRCSSQSGHNTVSWYQQALGQGPQFIFQYYREEENGRGNFPPRFSGLQFPNYSSELNVNALELDDSALYLCASSYSGGAADTQYFGPGTRLTVL.

The rearrangement links TRBV9 to TRBJ2-7, with D unresolved. Germline V gives CDR1 SGDLS, CDR2 YYNGEE. Trimming took 3 bases from V and 5 from J, leaving 12 bases between them. CDR3 length: 13 amino acids. This CDR3 reads CASSAPGSNEQYF. The CDR3 DNA reads TGTGCCAGCAGCGCCCCTGGATCGAACGAGCAGTACTTC.

The chain uses TRBV4-3 and TRBJ2-1, with D hard to call. The length of the CDR3 is 17 residues. V shed 0 bases and J shed 5 bases, with 17 bases lying between them. Germline loops: CDR1 LGHNA, CDR2 YSLEER. The CDR3: CASSQDSALTRDNEQFF. The CDR3 coding sequence is TGCGCCAGCAGCCAAGATTCTGCCCTCACTCGGGACAATGAGCAGTTCTTC.

As to this clone: The sample has other DNA sequences that encode this CDR3 too. This chain joins TRBV20-1 and TRBJ2-1; unclear D gene. Germline-derived CDR1 and CDR2 are DFQATT and SNEGSKA (reference sequence). The V gene lost 3 bases and the J gene lost 8 bases, with 8 bases spanning the gap. This CDR3 spans 11 amino acids. CDR3 nucleotides: TGCAGTGCTAGGGGAAGATATGAGCAGTTCTTC. Its protein product is CSARGRYEQFF.

A few counts support this clone. The chain uses TRBV4-3 and TRBJ2-1; D might be TRBD2 (6 bases). V was clipped by 2 bases and J by 4 bases, with 24 bases between them. This CDR3 region has 19 residues. The germline CDR1 and CDR2 sequences are LGHNA and YSLEER. Here the CDR3 reads CASSQRWGGFLRGYNEQFF. The CDR3 DNA sequence: TGCGCCAGCAGCCAAAGATGGGGAGGTTTCCTACGTGGGTACAATGAGCAGTTCTTC.

This chain joins TRBV11-1 and TRBJ2-7, with 9 positions matching TRBD2. CDR1 and CDR2 from the germline V gene are SGHAT and FQDESV (reference sequence). V was clipped by 2 bases and J by 6 bases; unmatched bases: 5. The CDR3 sequence is 14 residues long. This CDR3 reads CASSLLAGRGEQYV. CDR3 bases: TGTGCCAGCAGCTTACTAGCGGGAAGAGGCGAGCAGTACGTC.

This chain connects TRBV12-5 to TRBJ2-3, with D perhaps given as TRBD1 or TRBD2 (5 bases each). V was shortened by 1 base and J by 0 bases, with 11 bases between the two germline ends. CDR1 is LGHNT and CDR2 is FRNRAP in the germline V gene. The CDR3 runs to 16 residues. The CDR3 region is CASGLGGRSSTDTQYF. The CDR3 bases are TGTGCTAGTGGTTTGGGGGGACGGTCTAGCACAGATACGCAGTATTTT.

This clone was counted a few times. V usage is TRBV4-2 and J usage is TRBJ2-1; no reliable D call. Trimming left V 1 base short and J 7 bases short, with 17 bases between. Germline V CDR1 and CDR2: LGHNA, YNFKEQ. The CDR3 length is 16 residues. This CDR3 reads CASSQALSLSMNEQFF. CDR3 in DNA: TGTGCCAGCAGCCAAGCGCTCTCCTTATCGATGAATGAGCAGTTCTTC.

This clone was found a few times. This chain connects TRBV30 to TRBJ2-5, with D perhaps TRBD2 (6 bases). V was pared by 2 bases and J by 7 bases, with 14 bases between. Germline V CDR1 and CDR2: GTSNPN, SVGIG (reference sequence). This CDR3 has 13 residues. For the CDR3, the DNA is TGTGCCTGGAGTCCTCGACTAGTGGGGACCCAGTACTTC. Protein product: CAWSPRLVGTQYF. Using reference TRBV30 and TRBJ2-5 for the parts outside the CDR3, the full variable domain is SQTIHQWPATLVQPVGSPLSLECTVEGTSNPNLYWYRQAAGRGLQLLFYSVGIGQISSEVPQNLSASRPQDRQFILSSKKLLLSDSGFYLCAWSPRLVGTQYFGPGTRLLVL.

This clone was detected many times. The genes are TRBV7-9 and TRBJ2-2; D unresolved. V lost 3 bases, J lost 6 bases, and 8 bases lay in between. The CDR3 contains 13 residues. Germline CDR1 SEHNR, CDR2 FQNEAQ (reference sequence). This chain's CDR3 is CASSLQLAGELFF. The CDR3 DNA follows: TGTGCCAGCAGCTTGCAGCTCGCCGGGGAGCTGTTTTTT.

The rearrangement uses TRBV4-1 and TRBJ1-5; D not certain. Trimming removed 3 bases at V and 7 bases at J, with 13 bases between. Per the germline V gene, CDR1 is MGHRA and CDR2 is YSYEKL. This CDR3 region has 14 residues. The CDR3 loop is CASSQFMGGQPQHF. In DNA form, the CDR3 reads TGCGCCAGCAGCCAGTTCATGGGAGGGCAGCCCCAGCATTTT.

This rearrangement joins TRBV7-9 to TRBJ2-3; tentatively, D is TRBD2 (5 bases). Germline V gene data show CDR1 as SEHNR and CDR2 as FQNEAQ (reference sequence). The CDR3 has 15 residues. Trimming shortened V by 5 bases and J by 1 base, and 13 bases separated the two germline ends. In DNA form, the CDR3 reads TGTGCCAGCAGCCGGAGCGGAGAAGGCACAGATACGCAGTATTTT. This sequence encodes CASSRSGEGTDTQYF. The variable domain in full, completed from reference TRBV7-9 and TRBJ2-3, reads DTGVSQNPRHKITKRGQNVTFRCDPISEHNRLYWYRQTLGQGPEFLTYFQNEAQLEKSRLLSDRFSAERPKGSFSTLEIQRTEQGDSAMYLCASSRSGEGTDTQYFGPGTRLTVL.

This chain links TRBV5-5 with TRBJ1-1; D not certain. This CDR3 is built from 14 residues. Trimming shortened V by 1 base and J by 1 base, and 8 bases separated the two germline ends. The germline gives CDR1 SGHKS, CDR2 YYEKEE (reference sequence). The CDR3 DNA is TGTGCCAGCAGCTTGCCGGGGAGGAACACTGAAGCTTTCTTT. This encodes CASSLPGRNTEAFF.